This TCR beta chain appears in the sequencing data of a study of early T cells in non-severe SARS-CoV-2 infection. As for the study in general: Sequenced material consisted of bulk RNA (from unsorted whole blood), and chains were unpaired. Overall study results and limits: VDJdb matching skewed toward anti-spike CD8 responses, missing private and CD4 specificities.

Unique molecular identifiers were attached to individual cDNA molecules. TCRdb used MiXCR to reprocess the 5' RACE reads, holding one entry per CDR3 protein. The repertoire holds tens of thousands of distinct CDR3 sequences, with over 13% as singletons. At least ten counts were recorded for this clonotype. As yet, its antigen is unknown. Germline CDR1 and CDR2: KGHDR and SFDVKD. This CDR3 spans 16 amino acids. The ends were cut back, 2 bases at V and 6 bases at J, with 13 bases in the middle. The clonotype was recovered from an adult who was a healthcare worker with PCR-confirmed SARS-CoV-2 infection or an uninfected control (not recorded which). V gene TRBV24-1 combines with J gene TRBJ1-6; possibly TRBD1 for D (5 bases). Sequenced material: whole blood. The CDR3 region is CATSDSPGQPNSPLHF. CDR3 bases: TGTGCCACCAGTGATTCCCCCGGACAACCTAATTCACCCCTCCACTTT.